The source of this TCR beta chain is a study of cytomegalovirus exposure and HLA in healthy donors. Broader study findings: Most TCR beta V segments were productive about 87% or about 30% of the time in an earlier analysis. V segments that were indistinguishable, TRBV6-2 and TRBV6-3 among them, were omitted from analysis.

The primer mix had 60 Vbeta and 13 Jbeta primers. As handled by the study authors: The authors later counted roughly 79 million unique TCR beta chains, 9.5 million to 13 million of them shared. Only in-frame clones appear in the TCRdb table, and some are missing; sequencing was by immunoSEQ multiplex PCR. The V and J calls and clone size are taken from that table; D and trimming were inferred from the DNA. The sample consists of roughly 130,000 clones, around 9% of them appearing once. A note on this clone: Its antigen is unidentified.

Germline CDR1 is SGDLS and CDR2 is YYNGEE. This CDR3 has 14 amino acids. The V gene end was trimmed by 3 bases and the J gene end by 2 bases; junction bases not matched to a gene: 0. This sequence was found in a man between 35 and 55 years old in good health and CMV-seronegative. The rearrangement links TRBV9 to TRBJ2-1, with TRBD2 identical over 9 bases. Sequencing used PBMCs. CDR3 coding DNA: TGTGCCAGCAGCGGCGGGGGGGCCTACAATGAGCAGTTCTTC. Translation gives CASSGGGAYNEQFF.